Below, 10 T cell receptor beta chains from the same sample are listed, as sequenced in a study of a mutant IDH1 vaccine in newly diagnosed glioma. Time point here: week 47, end of study. The vaccine gave 300 ug of a 20-mer mutant IDH1 peptide subcutaneously per dose. Clones were read by immunoSEQ multiplex PCR, and TCRdb kept only the in-frame ones, dropping some. The data contain approximately 32,000 clones, 89% of them singletons. Their specific antigens are unknown. The sequencing here drew on PBMCs, taken from a glioma patient whose treatment included an IDH1 peptide vaccine. These receptors were obtained from a man in his forties with glioma.

This chain links TRBV18 with TRBJ1-2; D unresolved. V was trimmed by 2 bases and J by 8 bases, leaving 12 bases between them. The CDR3 loop spans 13 amino acids. The germline gives CDR1 KGHSH, CDR2 LQKENI. CDR3: CASSPLGIKGYTF. DNA of the CDR3: TGTGCCAGCTCACCATTAGGGATCAAAGGCTACACCTTC.

The V and J genes are TRBV7-9 and TRBJ1-1, with D possibly matching TRBD1 (5 bases). Germline assignment: CDR1 SEHNR and CDR2 FQNEAQ (reference sequence). Trimming stripped 5 bases from V and 1 base from J, with 11 bases between. The CDR3 is 14 amino acids. CDR3 sequence: CASSEQVKNTEAFF. In DNA, the CDR3 is TGTGCCAGCAGCGAACAGGTTAAGAACACTGAAGCTTTCTTT. The variable domain in full, completed from reference TRBV7-9 and TRBJ1-1, reads DTGVSQNPRHKITKRGQNVTFRCDPISEHNRLYWYRQTLGQGPEFLTYFQNEAQLEKSRLLSDRFSAERPKGSFSTLEIQRTEQGDSAMYLCASSEQVKNTEAFFGQGTRLTVV.

Note on this clone: The junction shows a germline mismatch at one end, possibly a read error. The CDR3: CASSLGRGSLGNTIYF. The CDR3 bases are TGCGCCAGCAGTTTGGGTCGGGGGTCCCTTGGAAACACCATATATTTT. The V call is TRBV5-1, the J call TRBJ1-3, with a possible D match to TRBD1 (5 bases). In germline, CDR1 is SGHRS, CDR2 YFSETQ. The CDR3 has 16 amino acids.

This chain joins TRBV5-1 and TRBJ2-1; 8 bases are shared with TRBD1. In germline, CDR1 is SGHRS, CDR2 YFSETQ. The CDR3 totals 15 residues. V lost 2 bases, J lost 3 bases, and 4 bases stayed unmatched. The DNA for the CDR3 is TGCGCCAGCAGCTTCGGGACAGGCAACTACAATGAGCAGTTCTTC. Encoded protein: CASSFGTGNYNEQFF.

The V gene is TRBV6-1, the J gene TRBJ2-7; tentative D call: TRBD1 (6 bases). The V gene's germline CDR1 is MNHNS and CDR2 SASEGT. Trimming left V 2 bases short and J 5 bases short, with 10 bases between. The CDR3 totals 13 residues. The CDR3 loop is CASSERGHDEQYV. The CDR3 region has the DNA TGTGCCAGCAGTGAACGGGGACACGACGAGCAGTACGTC.

This sequence joins TRBV11-3 and TRBJ2-7; tentative D call: TRBD1 (5 bases). This CDR3 comprises 15 residues. Trimming stripped 4 bases from V and 5 bases from J, with 18 bases between. Germline V gives CDR1 SGHNT, CDR2 YENEEA. The CDR3 is CASSSGGAGLDEQYF. CDR3 DNA sequence: TGTGCCAGCAGCTCCGGCGGCGCAGGGCTCGACGAGCAGTACTTC.

The rearrangement joins TRBV6-1 to TRBJ2-7, with D possibly TRBD1 on 5 matching bases. The CDR3 covers 12 residues. Trimming stripped 6 bases from V and 4 bases from J, with 10 bases between. Germline CDR1 reads MNHNS; CDR2 reads SASEGT. The CDR3 DNA follows: TGTGCCAGCAGCTTACGACAGTACGAGCAGTACGTC. This encodes CASSLRQYEQYV.

The rearrangement uses TRBV10-2 and TRBJ1-3; D unresolved. Per the germline V gene, CDR1 is WSHSY and CDR2 is SAAADI. V was clipped by 10 bases and J by 2 bases, with 15 bases between them. This CDR3 contains 14 residues. CDR3 loop: CATSPGPAGNTIYF. CDR3 in DNA: TGCGCCACATCTCCAGGACCCGCTGGAAACACCATATATTTT.

This chain joins TRBV9 and TRBJ1-6; 7 nucleotides match TRBD1. The V segment lost 3 bases and the J segment 5 bases; nucleotides outside the gene matches: 5. The length of the CDR3 is 15 residues. In germline, CDR1 is SGDLS, CDR2 YYNGEE. CDR3: CASSAGGGHNSPLHF. DNA for the CDR3: TGTGCCAGCAGCGCAGGAGGGGGCCATAATTCACCCCTCCACTTT.

The chain couples TRBV19 to TRBJ1-1; D call uncertain. Trimming removed 3 bases at V and 8 bases at J, with 7 bases between. The germline CDR1 and CDR2 sequences are LNHDA and SQIVND (reference sequence). There are 11 residues in the CDR3. In DNA, the CDR3 is TGTGCCAGTAGTATGTGGGAGGAAGCTTTCTTT. Translated: CASSMWEEAFF.